This is a list of T cell receptor beta chains from one sample in a study of blood T cell repertoires in COVID-19. Data came from immunoSEQ multiplex PCR; TCRdb stores just in-frame clones and leaves some out. The sample lists about 40,000 clones, 86% occurring once. Sequencing was done on a sample of peripheral blood. The source is a man between 45 and 60 years old in a cohort sampled during active COVID-19. Each CDR3 is given with its conserved first and last residue. A D gene is named only where the DNA matches it firmly. Clone size is given for some rows only: seen once, a few or many times, or a class if the clone is expanded.

D	size	J	V	CDR3	DNA
TRBD1	.	TRBJ1-5	TRBV3-1/TRBV3-2	CASSRTGGAYQPQHF	TGTGCCAGCAGCCGGACAGGGGGCGCCTATCAGCCCCAGCATTTT
TRBD2	many	TRBJ2-5	TRBV4-1	CASSQLAGGQETQYF	TGCGCCAGCAGCCAACTAGCGGGGGGACAAGAGACCCAGTACTTC
TRBD2	.	TRBJ2-3	TRBV27	CASSSGGNTDTQYF	TGTGCCAGCAGTTCGGGAGGGAATACAGATACGCAGTATTTT
TRBD2	.	TRBJ2-1	TRBV4-1	CASSQVPSGNEQFF	TGCGCCAGCAGCCAAGTCCCTAGCGGCAATGAGCAGTTCTTC
.	.	TRBJ1-5	TRBV3-1/TRBV3-2	CASSTDSGNQPQHF	TGTGCCAGCTCAACTGACAGCGGCAATCAGCCCCAGCATTTT
.	.	TRBJ1-2	TRBV5-1	CASSLGQNYGYTF	TGCGCCAGCAGCTTGGGGCAGAACTATGGCTACACCTTC
.	.	TRBJ2-6	TRBV27	CASSRQGILYGANVLTF	TGTGCCAGCAGTAGGCAGGGTATCTTATACGGGGCCAACGTCCTGACTTTC
TRBD2	.	TRBJ2-1	TRBV5-1	CASRPDILAGGLEQFF	TGCGCCAGCAGACCAGACATACTAGCGGGGGGACTGGAGCAGTTCTTC
TRBD1	.	TRBJ1-1	TRBV7-9	CASRPQGAGTEAFF	TGTGCCAGCAGACCACAGGGGGCGGGCACTGAAGCTTTCTTT
.	few	TRBJ2-6	TRBV9	CASSPHGAGANVLTF	TGTGCCAGCAGCCCCCATGGGGCCGGGGCCAACGTCCTGACTTTC
TRBD2	.	TRBJ2-7	TRBV30	CAWSPPGSGGVYEQYF	TGTGCCTGGAGTCCCCCTGGAAGCGGGGGGGTCTACGAGCAGTACTTC
.	.	TRBJ1-4	TRBV7-9	CASSLDPGDEKLFF	TGTGCCAGCAGCTTAGATCCAGGGGATGAAAAACTGTTTTTT
.	.	TRBJ1-2	TRBV5-1	CASSLAEARGGYGYTF	TGCGCCAGCAGCTTGGCCGAAGCCAGGGGTGGCTATGGCTACACCTTC
.	.	TRBJ2-3	TRBV4-2	CASSQGEGTDTQYF	TGTGCCAGCAGCCAAGGGGAGGGCACAGATACGCAGTATTTT
.	.	TRBJ1-3	TRBV11-2	CASSLDRESLSSGNTIYF	TGTGCCAGCAGCTTAGATCGGGAGTCCCTTTCCTCTGGAAACACCATATATTTT
TRBD2	once	TRBJ2-1	TRBV13	CASSQTSGAHNEQFF	TGTGCCAGCAGTCAAACTAGCGGGGCACACAATGAGCAGTTCTTC
.	few	TRBJ1-2	TRBV10-3	CAISVDPGDGYTF	TGTGCCATCAGTGTTGATCCCGGAGATGGCTACACCTTC
.	.	TRBJ2-1	TRBV12-3/TRBV12-4	CASMAGNSDEQFF	TGTGCCAGCATGGCAGGTAACTCCGATGAGCAGTTCTTC
.	.	TRBJ2-1	TRBV30	CAWSVVGDEQFF	TGTGCCTGGAGTGTAGTCGGAGACGAGCAGTTCTTC
.	.	TRBJ2-6	TRBV5-6	CASSLKDSGFSGANVLTF	TGTGCCAGCAGCTTGAAGGACAGCGGATTCTCTGGGGCCAACGTCCTGACTTTC
.	.	TRBJ1-4	TRBV29-1	CSAEVQEGEKLFF	TGCAGCGCTGAGGTACAGGAGGGTGAAAAACTGTTTTTT
.	few	TRBJ2-3	TRBV6-6	CASSPSGVGESTDTQYF	TGTGCCAGCAGTCCGTCCGGGGTAGGAGAGAGCACAGATACGCAGTATTTT
.	.	TRBJ1-1	TRBV19	CASSPTGNTEAFF	TGTGCCAGTAGTCCTACAGGAAACACTGAAGCTTTCTTT
.	.	TRBJ2-5	TRBV11-3	CASSKDPATGETQYF	TGTGCCAGCTCGAAGGACCCGGCCACGGGGGAGACCCAGTACTTC
.	once	TRBJ2-1	TRBV28	CASSFRESSYNEQFF	TGTGCCAGCAGCTTCCGGGAAAGCTCCTACAATGAGCAGTTCTTC
.	.	TRBJ1-2	TRBV10-3	CAISEETGANYGYTF	TGTGCCATCAGTGAGGAAACAGGAGCTAACTATGGCTACACCTTC
.	once	TRBJ1-3	TRBV10-3	CAISDKSGGRSSGNTIYF	TGTGCCATCAGTGATAAAAGCGGAGGACGGAGCTCTGGAAACACCATATATTTT
TRBD2	once	TRBJ2-1	TRBV11-2	CASTPKGRRGVQFF	TGTGCCAGCACACCAAAGGGGAGGCGGGGGGTGCAGTTCTTC
.	.	TRBJ2-2	TRBV19	CASSILGGASAGELFF	TGTGCCAGTAGTATACTCGGAGGGGCTTCGGCCGGGGAGCTGTTTTTT
.	once	TRBJ2-7	TRBV11-3	CASSAPRTAPYEQYF	TGTGCCAGCAGCGCCCCCCGGACAGCACCTTACGAGCAGTACTTC
.	.	TRBJ1-3	TRBV12-1	CASSSPQGMSGNTIYF	TGTGCCAGCAGTTCACCACAGGGGATGTCTGGAAACACCATATATTTT
TRBD1	.	TRBJ1-2	TRBV4-3	CASSQEWPGGGYTF	TGCGCCAGCAGCCAAGAGTGGCCAGGGGGTGGCTACACCTTC
.	.	TRBJ2-1	TRBV3-1/TRBV3-2	CASSQDRGGGSYNEQFF	TGTGCCAGCAGCCAAGATAGAGGGGGAGGGTCCTACAATGAGCAGTTCTTC
.	.	TRBJ1-1	TRBV6-5	CASIRGNTEAFF	TGTGCCAGCATCCGGGGAAACACTGAAGCTTTCTTT
TRBD2	.	TRBJ2-3	TRBV3-1/TRBV3-2	CASSPEREKDTQYF	TGTGCCAGCAGCCCCGAGCGGGAGAAGGATACGCAGTATTTT
TRBD1	once	TRBJ1-1	TRBV9	CASSVEVGTGIEAFF	TGTGCCAGCAGCGTAGAAGTCGGGACAGGGATTGAAGCTTTCTTT
.	.	TRBJ1-1	TRBV13	CASSLEYHTEAFF	TGTGCCAGCAGCCTCGAGTATCACACTGAAGCTTTCTTT
TRBD1	.	TRBJ1-1	TRBV19	CASSIGDRGYGTEAFF	TGTGCCAGTAGTATAGGAGACAGGGGGTATGGCACTGAAGCTTTCTTT
TRBD2	.	TRBJ2-5	TRBV7-3	CASSLRGLAGSETQYF	TGTGCCAGCAGCTTAAGAGGGCTAGCGGGGTCGGAGACCCAGTACTTC
.	.	TRBJ1-2	TRBV11-3	CASSFEGRGANYGYTF	TGTGCCAGCAGCTTCGAGGGGCGCGGGGCTAACTATGGCTACACCTTC
.	.	TRBJ2-5	TRBV10-1	CASSEGGERAQYF	TGCGCCAGCAGTGAAGGGGGAGAGCGTGCCCAGTACTTC
.	.	TRBJ2-1	TRBV21-1	CATQRPPSNCGGGRVYNEQFF	TGTGCCACCCAAAGACCACCATCTAACTGTGGCGGGGGGAGGGTATACAATGAGCAGTTCTTC